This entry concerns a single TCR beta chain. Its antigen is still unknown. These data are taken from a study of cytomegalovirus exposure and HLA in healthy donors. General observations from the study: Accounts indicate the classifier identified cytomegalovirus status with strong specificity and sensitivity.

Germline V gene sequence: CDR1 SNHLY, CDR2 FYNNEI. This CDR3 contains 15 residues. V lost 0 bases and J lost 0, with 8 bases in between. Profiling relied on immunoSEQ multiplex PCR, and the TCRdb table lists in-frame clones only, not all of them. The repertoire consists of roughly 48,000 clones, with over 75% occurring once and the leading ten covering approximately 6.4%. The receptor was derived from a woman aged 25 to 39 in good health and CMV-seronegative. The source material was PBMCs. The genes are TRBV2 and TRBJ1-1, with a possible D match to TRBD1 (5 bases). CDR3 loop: CASSEALTVNTEAFF. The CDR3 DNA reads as TGTGCCAGCAGTGAAGCCTTGACAGTGAACACTGAAGCTTTCTTT.